Reported below is one T cell receptor (beta chain). Its antigen remains unknown. These data are taken from a study of pediatric ulcerative colitis. Study-wide results and caveats: No controls had the two rectal clonotypes shared by ulcerative colitis patients. Blood-rectal clonal overlap within each person was significantly higher in ulcerative colitis patients than controls.

Germline values: CDR1 ENHRY, CDR2 SYGVKD. CDR3 length: 14 amino acids. V was clipped by 4 bases and J by 3 bases, with 12 bases between them. The diagnostic colonoscopy in ulcerative colitis patients preceded any immunosuppressive treatment. The table came from immunoSEQ multiplex PCR; TCRdb's copy has only in-frame clones and leaves some out. The table lists roughly 64,000 clones, 70% to 90% of them singletons. This TCR came from a boy aged 5-17 years with severe ulcerative colitis. The rearrangement uses TRBV10-3 and TRBJ1-1, with D unclear. Sequenced sample: blood. The CDR3 nucleotides are TGTGCCATCAGTGGAGAACCAATGGACACTGAAGCTTTCTTT. Its translation: CAISGEPMDTEAFF.